This T cell receptor beta chain was profiled in a study of blood T cell repertoires in COVID-19. Sequenced by immunoSEQ multiplex PCR; TCRdb stores in-frame clones only, minus some. The sample has roughly 52,000 clones; over 70% are singletons. In its sample, this clone was seen a few times. Germline V gene sequence: CDR1 MNHNY, CDR2 SVGAGI (reference sequence). The CDR3 loop spans 11 amino acids. Trimming stripped 7 bases from V and 8 bases from J, with 11 bases between. The rearrangement joins TRBV6-6 to TRBJ1-2; no clear D gene. Sequencing was performed on peripheral blood. This TCR derives from a human donor in a cohort sampled during active COVID-19. The CDR3 DNA reads TGTGCCAGCACTGGTTCTGGCGGCTACACCTTC. Encoded protein: CASTGSGGYTF.